This T cell receptor (beta chain) is drawn from a study of shared clonotypes between healthy human individuals. This CDR3 has 18 amino acids. V was pared by 0 bases and J by 0 bases, with 6 bases of the junction left unmatched. Germline V lookup: CDR1 SGDLS, CDR2 YYNGEE. Whole-study findings and limits: Rarefaction revealed incomplete sorted-subset sequencing despite large depth.

Comment on this clone: Its cognate antigen is unknown.

The table came from immunoSEQ multiplex PCR; TCRdb's copy has only in-frame clones and leaves some out. The sample contains 2,500,000 or so clones, over 85% of which appear only once. The chain joins TRBV9 to TRBJ2-6, with 7 positions matching TRBD1. The sequence came from a man aged 18 to 35 in good health. Sequenced material: naive CD4+ T cells sorted from blood. Documented subset: CD45RA+ positively selected. The CDR3, as DNA: TGTGCCAGCAGCGTAGGGGGACAGACCCGCTCTGGGGCCAACGTCCTGACTTTC. It yields the protein CASSVGGQTRSGANVLTF.